The rows below give T cell receptor beta chains drawn from one sample of a study of a mutant IDH1 vaccine in newly diagnosed glioma. No antigen has been assigned to these receptors. Sequencing used immunoSEQ multiplex PCR; TCRdb keeps in-frame clones, though not all of them. The repertoire holds about 40,000 clones, with over 80% as singletons. Sequenced material: PBMCs, taken from a glioma patient whose treatment included an IDH1 peptide vaccine. The source of these receptors is a man aged 35 to 55 with glioma. Both conserved end residues are part of each CDR3. D genes are given only for firm matches. Size tells how often a clone was seen (once, few, many) or the class of an expanded clone, and some rows leave it out.

J gene: TRBJ2-5
D gene: .
clone size: .
V gene: TRBV7-2
CDR3 DNA: TGTGCCAGCAGCTTATTCGGACAGACCTTAGAGACCCAGTACTTC
CDR3 protein: CASSLFGQTLETQYF

J gene: TRBJ2-7
D gene: TRBD2
clone size: .
V gene: TRBV5-1
CDR3 DNA: TGCGCCAGCAGCTTGGTCAGGTTAGCGGGACCCTACGAGCAGTACTTC
CDR3 protein: CASSLVRLAGPYEQYF

J gene: TRBJ2-7
D gene: .
clone size: .
V gene: TRBV28
CDR3 DNA: TGTGCCAGCAGTTCTGAGTACTACGAGCAGTACTTC
CDR3 protein: CASSSEYYEQYF

J gene: TRBJ1-2
D gene: .
clone size: .
V gene: TRBV5-4
CDR3 DNA: TGTGCCAGCAGCTTGGACAACAGGGAATATGGCTACACCTTC
CDR3 protein: CASSLDNREYGYTF

J gene: TRBJ2-3
D gene: .
clone size: .
V gene: TRBV5-4
CDR3 DNA: TGTGCCAGCAGCATTAGCACAGATACGCAGTATTTT
CDR3 protein: CASSISTDTQYF

J gene: TRBJ2-7
D gene: .
clone size: .
V gene: TRBV28
CDR3 DNA: TGTGCCAGTACTCAAGGGCGGATCTCCTACGAGCAGTACTTC
CDR3 protein: CASTQGRISYEQYF

J gene: TRBJ1-1
D gene: .
clone size: .
V gene: TRBV7-2
CDR3 DNA: TGTGCCAGCAGCCCCACCGCTGAAGCTTTCTTT
CDR3 protein: CASSPTAEAFF

J gene: TRBJ2-7
D gene: TRBD2
clone size: .
V gene: TRBV11-2
CDR3 DNA: TGTGCCAGCAGCTTAGGTAGCGGGTCTGGCGAGCAGTACTTC
CDR3 protein: CASSLGSGSGEQYF

J gene: TRBJ2-1
D gene: .
clone size: once
V gene: TRBV6-5
CDR3 DNA: TGTGCCAGCAGCCGCACAAGGGGCAATGAGCAGTTCTTC
CDR3 protein: CASSRTRGNEQFF

J gene: TRBJ2-3
D gene: .
clone size: .
V gene: TRBV29-1
CDR3 DNA: TGCAGCGTTGCCAGGGCGGCAGATACGCAGTATTTT
CDR3 protein: CSVARAADTQYF

J gene: TRBJ1-1
D gene: .
clone size: .
V gene: TRBV11-2
CDR3 DNA: TGTGCCAGCAGCTTTAATGGGGCTTCGAACACTGAAGCTTTCTTT
CDR3 protein: CASSFNGASNTEAFF

J gene: TRBJ2-7
D gene: .
clone size: .
V gene: TRBV2
CDR3 DNA: TGTGCCAGCAGTGATGTCGGCCACTACGAGCAGTACTTC
CDR3 protein: CASSDVGHYEQYF

J gene: TRBJ2-2
D gene: .
clone size: .
V gene: TRBV5-1
CDR3 DNA: TGCGCCAGCAGCTTCGTAACCCCGAACACCGGGGAGCTGTTTTTT
CDR3 protein: CASSFVTPNTGELFF

J gene: TRBJ2-5
D gene: TRBD1
clone size: once
V gene: TRBV28
CDR3 DNA: TGTGCCAGCAGTCCGGGACAGTCCCAAGAGACCCAGTACTTC
CDR3 protein: CASSPGQSQETQYF

J gene: TRBJ1-1
D gene: TRBD1
clone size: few
V gene: TRBV28
CDR3 DNA: TGTGCCAGCAGTTCCCCCGGGACAGCTAACACTGAAGCTTTCTTT
CDR3 protein: CASSSPGTANTEAFF

J gene: TRBJ1-2
D gene: .
clone size: .
V gene: TRBV19
CDR3 DNA: TGTGCCAGTAGTATCCGTGGACAGCGAGATGAAGGCTACACCTTC
CDR3 protein: CASSIRGQRDEGYTF

J gene: TRBJ1-4
D gene: .
clone size: .
V gene: TRBV11-2
CDR3 DNA: TGTGCCAGCAGCTTAGACTATGCTACTGAAAAACTGTTTTTT
CDR3 protein: CASSLDYATEKLFF

J gene: TRBJ2-1
D gene: .
clone size: few
V gene: TRBV21-1
CDR3 DNA: TGTGCCAGTACCGGACAGTGCTCCTACAATGAGCAGTTCTTC
CDR3 protein: CASTGQCSYNEQFF

J gene: TRBJ2-2
D gene: .
clone size: once
V gene: TRBV18
CDR3 DNA: TGTGCCAGCTCGCTGGACTTTACCGGGGAGCTGTTTTTT
CDR3 protein: CASSLDFTGELFF

J gene: TRBJ1-2
D gene: TRBD1
clone size: .
V gene: TRBV27
CDR3 DNA: TGTGCCAGCAGTTGGGACAGGGGGAACTATGGCTACACCTTC
CDR3 protein: CASSWDRGNYGYTF

J gene: TRBJ1-3
D gene: .
clone size: .
V gene: TRBV4-3
CDR3 DNA: TGCGCCAGCAGCCAAGATATATCTAGCTCTGGAAACACCATATATTTT
CDR3 protein: CASSQDISSSGNTIYF

J gene: TRBJ1-2
D gene: TRBD1
clone size: once
V gene: TRBV6-5
CDR3 DNA: TGTGCCAGCAGTACGATTCGGACAGGTGGCTACACCTTC
CDR3 protein: CASSTIRTGGYTF

J gene: TRBJ2-4
D gene: .
clone size: .
V gene: TRBV7-9
CDR3 DNA: TGTGCCAGCAGCTTTTCCGGACAGTTAGCCAAAAACATTCAGTACTTC
CDR3 protein: CASSFSGQLAKNIQYF

J gene: TRBJ2-1
D gene: TRBD1
clone size: .
V gene: TRBV4-1
CDR3 DNA: TGCGCCAGCACAGAACGACAGGGTAACTACAATGAGCAGTTCTTC
CDR3 protein: CASTERQGNYNEQFF

J gene: TRBJ2-6
D gene: .
clone size: .
V gene: TRBV27
CDR3 DNA: TGTGCCAGCAGTTCGACGGGCTCTGGGGCCAACGTCCTGACTTTC
CDR3 protein: CASSSTGSGANVLTF

J gene: TRBJ2-7
D gene: .
clone size: .
V gene: TRBV6-1
CDR3 DNA: TGTGCCAGCAGGGGGGACGGCTCCTACGAGCAGTACTTC
CDR3 protein: CASRGDGSYEQYF

J gene: TRBJ1-5
D gene: .
clone size: .
V gene: TRBV2
CDR3 DNA: TGTGCCAGCAGTGAACGGGCCGTCTACAGCAATCAGCCCCAGCATTTT
CDR3 protein: CASSERAVYSNQPQHF

J gene: TRBJ1-1
D gene: .
clone size: .
V gene: TRBV28
CDR3 DNA: TGTGCCAGCAGTTGGTTAGACAGGCTCACTGAAGCTTTCTTT
CDR3 protein: CASSWLDRLTEAFF

J gene: TRBJ2-7
D gene: TRBD2
clone size: .
V gene: TRBV19
CDR3 DNA: TGTGCCAGTAGCCTATCCGGGGGTAGCGGGAGTACCTACGAGCAGTACTTC
CDR3 protein: CASSLSGGSGSTYEQYF

J gene: TRBJ1-1
D gene: .
clone size: few
V gene: TRBV6-1
CDR3 DNA: TGTGCCAGCAGTGAGATGGGGGGAAACACTGAAGCTTTCTTT
CDR3 protein: CASSEMGGNTEAFF

J gene: TRBJ2-2
D gene: .
clone size: .
V gene: TRBV5-1
CDR3 DNA: TGCGCCAGCAAATGGGGGGCAACCGGGGAGCTGTTTTTT
CDR3 protein: CASKWGATGELFF

J gene: TRBJ1-2
D gene: .
clone size: .
V gene: TRBV27
CDR3 DNA: TGTGCCAGCACCCAGAGGGGGAGGGACTATGGCTACACCTTC
CDR3 protein: CASTQRGRDYGYTF

J gene: TRBJ2-2
D gene: TRBD1
clone size: .
V gene: TRBV6-5
CDR3 DNA: TGTGCCACTTTATACAGGGGGTACACCGGGGAGCTGTTTTTT
CDR3 protein: CATLYRGYTGELFF

J gene: TRBJ2-1
D gene: .
clone size: .
V gene: TRBV5-4
CDR3 DNA: TGTGCCAGCAGCTGGTGGGGGAATGAGCAGTTCTTC
CDR3 protein: CASSWWGNEQFF

J gene: TRBJ2-7
D gene: TRBD1
clone size: .
V gene: TRBV7-2
CDR3 DNA: TGTGCCAGCAGCTTCGCCGGGACAGGGTCGTACGAGCAGTACTTC
CDR3 protein: CASSFAGTGSYEQYF

J gene: TRBJ2-1
D gene: TRBD2
clone size: once
V gene: TRBV5-1
CDR3 DNA: TGCGCCAGCAGCGTGACTAGCGGAACTTCCTACAATGAGCAGTTCTTC
CDR3 protein: CASSVTSGTSYNEQFF

J gene: TRBJ2-1
D gene: .
clone size: .
V gene: TRBV7-3
CDR3 DNA: TGTGCCAGCAGCTTAACAGGGACCAACTACAATGAGCAGTTCTTC
CDR3 protein: CASSLTGTNYNEQFF

J gene: TRBJ1-2
D gene: .
clone size: few
V gene: TRBV5-4
CDR3 DNA: TGTGCCAGCAGCCCGGACCCGGCCTATGGCTACACCTTC
CDR3 protein: CASSPDPAYGYTF

J gene: TRBJ2-1
D gene: .
clone size: .
V gene: TRBV6-1
CDR3 DNA: TGTGCCAGCAGTTTTACTGGGGACAATGAGCAGTTCTTC
CDR3 protein: CASSFTGDNEQFF

J gene: TRBJ2-1
D gene: TRBD1
clone size: .
V gene: TRBV10-2
CDR3 DNA: TGCGCCAGCAGCACAGGGGGCAGAGTGGATGAGCAGTTCTTC
CDR3 protein: CASSTGGRVDEQFF

J gene: TRBJ2-3
D gene: .
clone size: .
V gene: TRBV4-2
CDR3 DNA: TGTGCCAGCAGCCAAGATCTGAGCAAGGGTGTAGATACGCAGTATTTT
CDR3 protein: CASSQDLSKGVDTQYF

J gene: TRBJ2-5
D gene: TRBD1
clone size: .
V gene: TRBV2
CDR3 DNA: TGTGCCAGTACCGGGACAGGGGGTCGAGAGACCCAGTACTTC
CDR3 protein: CASTGTGGRETQYF

J gene: TRBJ2-1
D gene: TRBD2
clone size: once
V gene: TRBV6-6
CDR3 DNA: TGTGCCACTCGGGGACTAGCGGGATACAATGAGCAGTTCTTC
CDR3 protein: CATRGLAGYNEQFF

J gene: TRBJ2-7
D gene: TRBD2
clone size: .
V gene: TRBV29-1
CDR3 DNA: TGCAGCGTTGCAGGGAGGGAGGGTGCCTACGAGCAGTACTTC
CDR3 protein: CSVAGREGAYEQYF

J gene: TRBJ2-7
D gene: .
clone size: .
V gene: TRBV2
CDR3 DNA: TGTGCCGGCTCGTTTCAGGGGGGCGAGCAGTACTTC
CDR3 protein: CAGSFQGGEQYF

J gene: TRBJ2-1
D gene: TRBD2
clone size: .
V gene: TRBV4-2
CDR3 DNA: TGTGCCAGCAGCCCCAGGGGCGGGAGGGCCGATGAGCAGTTCTTC
CDR3 protein: CASSPRGGRADEQFF

J gene: TRBJ2-1
D gene: TRBD2
clone size: .
V gene: TRBV5-1
CDR3 DNA: TGCGCCAGCAGCTTGGAGGGAACTAGCGGGAGCAATGAGCAGTTCTTC
CDR3 protein: CASSLEGTSGSNEQFF

J gene: TRBJ2-3
D gene: .
clone size: once
V gene: TRBV27
CDR3 DNA: TGTGCCAGCAGTTTGTCACCTCGAGTCGCCTACACAGATACGCAGTATTTT
CDR3 protein: CASSLSPRVAYTDTQYF

J gene: TRBJ2-3
D gene: .
clone size: few
V gene: TRBV18
CDR3 DNA: TGTGCCAGCTCACCACCCGGAGCCGATACGCAGTATTTT
CDR3 protein: CASSPPGADTQYF

J gene: TRBJ1-1
D gene: .
clone size: .
V gene: TRBV28
CDR3 DNA: TGTGCCAGCACCGCCCCCTCCCGGGCTGAAGCTTTCTTT
CDR3 protein: CASTAPSRAEAFF

J gene: TRBJ2-7
D gene: .
clone size: .
V gene: TRBV18
CDR3 DNA: TGTGCCAGCTCAACAATACAGGGATCCGAGCAGTACTTC
CDR3 protein: CASSTIQGSEQYF

J gene: TRBJ1-5
D gene: TRBD1
clone size: .
V gene: TRBV10-1
CDR3 DNA: TGCGCCAGCAGTGACAGGGGGCTTCAGCCCCAGCATTTT
CDR3 protein: CASSDRGLQPQHF

J gene: TRBJ1-4
D gene: .
clone size: .
V gene: TRBV5-1
CDR3 DNA: TGCGCCAGCAGCTCCCTCGGGCCAACTAATGAAAAACTGTTTTTT
CDR3 protein: CASSSLGPTNEKLFF